This T cell receptor (beta chain) was identified in a study of tumor and adjacent non-tumor tissue in lung cancer. Whole-study context: Samples averaged around 4 million productive TCRbeta reads each. Study-wide results and limits: TCR diversity was significantly greater in tumor than normal lung tissue. In normal lung, the top 100 clones were significantly more dominant than in tumor. Patients with more diverse tumor TCRs had worse survival.

Germline V lookup: CDR1 MGHRA, CDR2 YSYEKL. With 4 bases removed from V and 2 bases from J, the gap between germline ends came to 12 bases. This CDR3 has 15 residues. RNA was extracted from bulk tissue without any cell sorting. By share of the sample, this clonotype is medium-sized (0.01 to 0.1%). Its matching antigen is unknown. Three rounds of nested PCR, following a modified ARM-PCR protocol, produced the TCRbeta library. A single record per CDR3 protein comes from TCRdb applying MiXCR to the multiplex PCR reads. The sample has roughly 65,000 distinct CDR3 sequences, approximately 63% seen once. The sequence came from a man aged 45 to 65 with non-small cell lung cancer. The specimen sequenced was lung tumor tissue. The V call is TRBV4-1, the J call TRBJ1-3; D ambiguous. The CDR3: CASSLADPPGNTIYF. For the CDR3, the DNA is TGCGCCAGCAGCCTCGCGGATCCCCCTGGAAACACCATATATTTT.